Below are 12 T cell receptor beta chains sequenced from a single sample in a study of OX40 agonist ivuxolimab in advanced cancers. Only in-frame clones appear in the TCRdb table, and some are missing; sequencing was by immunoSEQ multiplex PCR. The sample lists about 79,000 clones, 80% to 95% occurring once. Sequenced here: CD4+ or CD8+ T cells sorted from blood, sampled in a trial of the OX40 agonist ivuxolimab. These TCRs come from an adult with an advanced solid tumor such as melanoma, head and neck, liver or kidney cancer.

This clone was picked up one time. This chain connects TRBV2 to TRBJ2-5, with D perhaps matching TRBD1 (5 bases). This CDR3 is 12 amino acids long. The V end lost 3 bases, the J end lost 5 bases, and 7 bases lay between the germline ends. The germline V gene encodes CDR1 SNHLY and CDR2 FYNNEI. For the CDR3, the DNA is TGTGCCAGCAGTGACAGGGCGGAGACCCAGTACTTC. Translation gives CASSDRAETQYF.

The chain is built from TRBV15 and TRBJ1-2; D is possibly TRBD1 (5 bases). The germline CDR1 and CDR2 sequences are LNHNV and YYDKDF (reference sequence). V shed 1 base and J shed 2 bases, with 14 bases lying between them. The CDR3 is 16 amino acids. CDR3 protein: CATSRVGKQENYGYTF. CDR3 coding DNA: TGTGCCACCAGCAGAGTGGGTAAACAGGAGAACTATGGCTACACCTTC.

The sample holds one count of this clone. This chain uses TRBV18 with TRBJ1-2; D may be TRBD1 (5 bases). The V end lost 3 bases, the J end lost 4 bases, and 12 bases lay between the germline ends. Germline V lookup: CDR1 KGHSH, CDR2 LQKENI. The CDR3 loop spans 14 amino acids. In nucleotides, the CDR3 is TGTGCCAGCTCACCGCGACAGCCTGTCTATGGCTACACCTTC. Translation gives CASSPRQPVYGYTF.

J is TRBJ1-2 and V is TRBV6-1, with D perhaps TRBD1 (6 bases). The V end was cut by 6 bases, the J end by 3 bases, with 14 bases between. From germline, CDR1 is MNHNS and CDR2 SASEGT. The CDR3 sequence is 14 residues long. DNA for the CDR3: TGTGCCAGCAGGAGGGACAATACAGACTATGGCTACACCTTC. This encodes CASRRDNTDYGYTF.

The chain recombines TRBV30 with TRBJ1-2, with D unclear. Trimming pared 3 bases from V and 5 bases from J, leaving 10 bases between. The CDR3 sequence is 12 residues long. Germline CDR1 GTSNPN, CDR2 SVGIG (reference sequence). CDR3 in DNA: TGTGCCTGGAGGCTCGAAGGGTATGGCTACACCTTC. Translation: CAWRLEGYGYTF.

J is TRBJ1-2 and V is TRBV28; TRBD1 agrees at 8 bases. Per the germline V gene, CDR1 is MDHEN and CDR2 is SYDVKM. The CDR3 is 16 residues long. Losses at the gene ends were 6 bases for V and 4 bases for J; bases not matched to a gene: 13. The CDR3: CASSLPTGQGSYGYTF. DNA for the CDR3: TGTGCCAGCAGCCTTCCCACCGGACAGGGAAGCTATGGCTACACCTTC.

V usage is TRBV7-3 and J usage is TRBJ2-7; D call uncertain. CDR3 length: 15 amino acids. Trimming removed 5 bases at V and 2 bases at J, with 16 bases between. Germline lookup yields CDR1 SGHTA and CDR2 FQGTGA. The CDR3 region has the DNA TGTGCCAGCAGCCCATCAGATCATGAAGCCTACGAGCAGTACTTC. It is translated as CASSPSDHEAYEQYF. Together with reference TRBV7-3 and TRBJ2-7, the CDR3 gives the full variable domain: GAGVSQTPSNKVTEKGKYVELRCDPISGHTALYWYRQSLGQGPEFLIYFQGTGAADDSGLPNDRFFAVRPEGSVSTLKIQRTERGDSAVYLCASSPSDHEAYEQYFGPGTRLTVT.

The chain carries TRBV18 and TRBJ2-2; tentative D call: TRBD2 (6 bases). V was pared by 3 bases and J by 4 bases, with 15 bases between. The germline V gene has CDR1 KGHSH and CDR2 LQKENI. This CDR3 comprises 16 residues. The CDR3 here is CASSPSAGLGTGELFF. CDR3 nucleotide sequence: TGTGCCAGCTCACCTTCGGCGGGGTTGGGCACCGGGGAGCTGTTTTTT.

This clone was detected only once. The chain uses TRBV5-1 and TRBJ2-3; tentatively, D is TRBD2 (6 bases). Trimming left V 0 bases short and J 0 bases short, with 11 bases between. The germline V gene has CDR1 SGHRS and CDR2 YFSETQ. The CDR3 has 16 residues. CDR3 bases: TGCGCCAGCAGCTTGGAGACGGGGACTAGCACAGATACGCAGTATTTT. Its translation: CASSLETGTSTDTQYF. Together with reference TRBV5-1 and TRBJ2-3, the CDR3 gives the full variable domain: KAGVTQTPRYLIKTRGQQVTLSCSPISGHRSVSWYQQTPGQGLQFLFEYFSETQRNKGNFPGRFSGRQFSNSRSEMNVSTLELGDSALYLCASSLETGTSTDTQYFGPGTRLTVL.

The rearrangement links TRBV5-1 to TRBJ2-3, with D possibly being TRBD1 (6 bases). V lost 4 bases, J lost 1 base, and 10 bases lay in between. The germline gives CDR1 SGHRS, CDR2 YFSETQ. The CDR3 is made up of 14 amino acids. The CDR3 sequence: CASSPGQRTDTQYF. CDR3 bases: TGCGCCAGCAGCCCAGGACAGCGCACAGATACGCAGTATTTT.

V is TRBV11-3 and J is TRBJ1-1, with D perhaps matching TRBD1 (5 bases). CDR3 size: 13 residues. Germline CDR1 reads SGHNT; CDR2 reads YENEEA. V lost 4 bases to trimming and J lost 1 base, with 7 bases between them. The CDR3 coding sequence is TGTGCCAGCAGCTACAGGTGGAACACTGAAGCTTTCTTT. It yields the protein CASSYRWNTEAFF.

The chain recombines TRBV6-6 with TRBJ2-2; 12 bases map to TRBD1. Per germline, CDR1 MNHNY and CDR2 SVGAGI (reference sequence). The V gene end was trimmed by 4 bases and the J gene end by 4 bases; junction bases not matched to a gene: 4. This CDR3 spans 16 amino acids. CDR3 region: CASSSGQGAGTGELFF. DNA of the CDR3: TGTGCCAGCAGTTCGGGACAGGGGGCGGGCACCGGGGAGCTGTTTTTT.